The 22 T cell receptor beta chains in this list originate from one sample, sequenced in a study of cytomegalovirus exposure and HLA in healthy donors. Sequencing was performed with immunoSEQ multiplex PCR; in TCRdb, only in-frame clones are kept and a portion is missing. The sample consists of over 200,000 clones, roughly 88% of them appearing once. Sequencing was performed on PBMCs. The source is a woman under 30 in good health and CMV-seronegative.

This clone has ten or more counts. V usage is TRBV5-1 and J usage is TRBJ2-3; D is perhaps TRBD2 (6 bases). The CDR3 is 16 amino acids. Trimming cost V 2 bases and J 2 bases, with 15 bases left between them. Germline V CDR1 and CDR2: SGHRS, YFSETQ. CDR3 loop: CASSLAVGGPTDTQYF. In nucleotides, the CDR3 is TGCGCCAGCAGCTTAGCCGTCGGGGGACCCACAGATACGCAGTATTTT.

The chain links TRBV29-1 to TRBJ1-2; D remains ambiguous. Per the germline V gene, CDR1 is SQVTM and CDR2 is ANQGSEA. V was shortened by 1 base and J by 2 bases, with 8 bases between the two germline ends. CDR3 length: 13 amino acids. CDR3 coding DNA: TGCAGCGTTGAAGTTTTGGAGAACTATGGCTACACCTTC. Protein product: CSVEVLENYGYTF.

The rearrangement uses TRBV5-1 and TRBJ2-3; D uncertain. This CDR3 spans 14 amino acids. Between the trimmed V and J ends, which lost 0 bases and 2 bases, there was a span of 7 bases. Germline V lookup: CDR1 SGHRS, CDR2 YFSETQ. The CDR3 coding sequence is TGCGCCAGCAGCTTGGGACAAAACACAGATACGCAGTATTTT. Amino acid sequence: CASSLGQNTDTQYF.

The CDR3 region has the DNA TGTGCCAGCAGTAGGACAGCCCAAGAGACCCAGTACTTC. This gives the protein CASSRTAQETQYF. V and J are TRBV6-4 and TRBJ2-5, with D perhaps matching TRBD1 (6 bases). Deletions cut 5 bases from V and 1 base from J, with 8 bases between. The CDR3 contains 13 residues. The V gene's germline CDR1 is MRHNA and CDR2 SNTAGT.

Here the CDR3 reads CASIGEGYEQYF. The CDR3 nucleotides are TGTGCCAGCATTGGGGAGGGCTACGAGCAGTACTTC. The chain links TRBV2 to TRBJ2-7; 7 bases match TRBD2. V lost 7 bases and J lost 3; bases outside the gene matches: 3. There are 12 residues in the CDR3. Per germline, CDR1 SNHLY and CDR2 FYNNEI.

The chain links TRBV7-8 to TRBJ2-1; D is ambiguous. V lost 0 bases to trimming and J lost 4 bases, with 7 bases between them. Germline CDR1 SGHVS, CDR2 FQNEAQ. The CDR3 runs 14 residues. The CDR3 bases are TGTGCCAGCAGCTTAGCGGGCGTTTACAATGAGCAGTTCTTC. This codes for CASSLAGVYNEQFF.

In DNA form, the CDR3 reads TGTGCCAGCAGTTTACAGGGGGTTAGCACAGATACGCAGTATTTT. Translating gives CASSLQGVSTDTQYF. This sequence joins TRBV28 and TRBJ2-3; TRBD1 agrees at 7 bases. CDR1 MDHEN and CDR2 SYDVKM come from the germline V gene. CDR3 length equals 15 residues. Trimming cost V 2 bases and J 0 bases; bases outside gene matches: 2. Full variable domain (rest looked up from reference TRBV28 and TRBJ2-3): DVKVTQSSRYLVKRTGEKVFLECVQDMDHENMFWYRQDPGLGLRLIYFSYDVKMKEKGDIPEGYSVSREKKERFSLILESASTNQTSMYLCASSLQGVSTDTQYFGPGTRLTVL.

The table lists this clone with a count of one. The gene calls are TRBV28 and TRBJ1-5; D gene uncertain. V lost 8 bases, J lost 0 bases, and 8 bases lay in between. CDR3 length: 13 residues. Germline-derived CDR1 and CDR2 are MDHEN and SYDVKM. In DNA form, the CDR3 reads TGTGCCAGCCGCGGTTATAGCAATCAGCCCCAGCATTTT. Encoded protein: CASRGYSNQPQHF.

The V gene is TRBV19, the J gene TRBJ2-7; 7 nucleotides agree with TRBD2. This CDR3 contains 13 residues. The germline V gene encodes CDR1 LNHDA and CDR2 SQIVND (reference sequence). The V and J ends lost 3 bases and 3 bases, in that order; junction bases with no gene match: 2. In DNA, the CDR3 is TGTGCCAGTAGTATGGGGGAGGGCTACGAGCAGTACTTC. Its protein product is CASSMGEGYEQYF.

V is TRBV9 and J is TRBJ2-1; TRBD2 agrees at 9 bases. The CDR3 consists of 16 residues. Germline CDR1 is SGDLS and CDR2 is YYNGEE. V trimming: 0 bases; J trimming: 4 bases; junction bases outside the gene matches: 5. CDR3 in amino acids: CASSVEGGGGYNEQFF. The CDR3 DNA follows: TGTGCCAGCAGCGTAGAGGGCGGGGGGGGTTACAATGAGCAGTTCTTC.

This clone has just a few counts. The CDR3 sequence is CASSRAGTGNQPQHF. The CDR3 DNA reads TGTGCCAGCAGTCGGGCCGGGACAGGGAATCAGCCCCAGCATTTT. The chain uses TRBV28 and TRBJ1-5; 9 bases fit TRBD1. The CDR3 sequence is 15 residues long. Germline CDR1 reads MDHEN; CDR2 reads SYDVKM. V was clipped by 5 bases and J by 4 bases; unmatched bases: 6.

This clone occurred a few times. The chain employs TRBV27 and TRBJ2-1, with D tentatively TRBD1 (6 bases). Trimming pared 5 bases from V and 7 bases from J, leaving 15 bases between. Germline-derived CDR1 and CDR2 are MNHEY and SMNVEV (reference sequence). This CDR3 has 14 amino acids. The CDR3 DNA sequence: TGTGCCAGCAGTATCCATCTAACAGGGAATGAGCAGTTCTTC. Its protein product is CASSIHLTGNEQFF.

The rearrangement uses TRBV28 and TRBJ1-4; D is uncertain. Trimming removed 11 bases from V and 6 bases from J, with 13 bases in between. The CDR3 is made up of 12 amino acids. Germline V gene data show CDR1 as MDHEN and CDR2 as SYDVKM. The CDR3 here is CASWSSDEKLFF. The CDR3 DNA reads as TGTGCCTCATGGAGCTCAGATGAAAAACTGTTTTTT. Filled out from reference TRBV28 and TRBJ1-4, the complete variable domain reads DVKVTQSSRYLVKRTGEKVFLECVQDMDHENMFWYRQDPGLGLRLIYFSYDVKMKEKGDIPEGYSVSREKKERFSLILESASTNQTSMYLCASWSSDEKLFFGSGTQLSVL.

This clone was seen just once. The chain is built from TRBV10-3 and TRBJ2-3, with D possibly being TRBD2 (6 bases). Trimming pared 6 bases from V and 9 bases from J, leaving 16 bases between. CDR3 size: 13 residues. Per germline, CDR1 ENHRY and CDR2 SYGVKD. The CDR3, as DNA: TGTGCCATCAGCGACCAGACTAGTCGGACGCAGTATTTT. It encodes CAISDQTSRTQYF.

The V gene is TRBV28, the J gene TRBJ1-5; 8 bases align to TRBD1. The CDR3 has 15 residues. V lost 4 bases and J lost 5; bases outside the gene matches: 7. Germline V gives CDR1 MDHEN, CDR2 SYDVKM. The DNA for the CDR3 is TGTGCCAGCAGTTCCAGGGGGCCTGGCGATCAGCCCCAGCATTTT. It translates to CASSSRGPGDQPQHF.

The chain couples TRBV5-1 to TRBJ2-3; 9 positions agree with TRBD2. This CDR3 has 15 residues. V dropped 1 base and J dropped 2; count of bases not matched to a gene: 2. Germline V lookup: CDR1 SGHRS, CDR2 YFSETQ. The CDR3 loop reads CASSLKGLATDTQYF. CDR3 DNA sequence: TGCGCCAGCAGCTTGAAGGGACTAGCCACAGATACGCAGTATTTT.

V and J are TRBV7-8 and TRBJ2-5; 10 bases map to TRBD2. The CDR3 extends over 17 amino acids. Germline V gene data show CDR1 as SGHVS and CDR2 as FQNEAQ. The junction had 15 bases not matched to a gene; V was cut back by 7 bases and J by 4 bases. The CDR3 region has the DNA TGTGCCAGCACCCCCGGGCGCCCTAGCGGGAGTGCAGAGACCCAGTACTTC. This translates into CASTPGRPSGSAETQYF.

The sample holds a few counts of this clone. The CDR3: CASSQQDRGEIYEQYF. The CDR3 DNA reads as TGTGCCAGCAGCCAACAGGACAGGGGTGAGATCTACGAGCAGTACTTC. The chain recombines TRBV4-2 with TRBJ2-7; 9 bases map to TRBD1. The germline V gene encodes CDR1 LGHNA and CDR2 YNFKEQ. Trimming at V came to 2 bases and at J to 3 bases, leaving 8 bases not matched to a gene. CDR3 size: 16 residues.

The V and J genes are TRBV12-5 and TRBJ1-5; D is perhaps TRBD1 (5 bases). The CDR3 is 16 amino acids. V lost 5 bases to trimming and J lost 10 bases, with 24 bases between them. Germline V gene sequence: CDR1 LGHNT, CDR2 FRNRAP. CDR3: CASGVPHWGGNFPQHF. CDR3 nucleotide sequence: TGTGCTAGTGGTGTGCCCCACTGGGGGGGGAATTTCCCCCAGCATTTT. Using reference TRBV12-5 and TRBJ1-5 for the parts outside the CDR3, the full variable domain is DARVTQTPRHKVTEMGQEVTMRCQPILGHNTVFWYRQTMMQGLELLAYFRNRAPLDDSGMPKDRFSAEMPDATLATLKIQPSEPRDSAVYFCASGVPHWGGNFPQHFGDGTRLSIL.

The J gene is TRBJ2-1, the V gene TRBV5-4; no reliable D call. CDR1 is SGHNT and CDR2 is YYREEE in the germline V gene (reference sequence). The CDR3 is made up of 12 amino acids. The ends were cut back, 4 bases at V and 9 bases at J, with 11 bases in the middle. This CDR3 reads CASSEEPREQFF. DNA for the CDR3: TGTGCCAGCAGCGAAGAGCCTCGTGAGCAGTTCTTC.

As for this clone: An end of the junction differs from the germline gene, which may be a read error. This rearrangement joins TRBV23-1 to TRBJ2-1; 9 bases map to TRBD1. TRBV23-1 is given ORF status, its function remaining uncertain. The CDR3 has 16 amino acids. In nucleotides, the CDR3 is TGCCCCAGGGGGCCCTGGGGACAGGGTAGCGTCAATGAGCAGTTCTTC. Amino acid sequence: CPRGPWGQGSVNEQFF.

The CDR3: CASSLSRQGARVYEQYF. CDR3 DNA sequence: TGTGCCAGCAGTTTATCCCGACAGGGGGCGAGGGTATACGAGCAGTACTTC. This chain joins TRBV27 and TRBJ2-7; 10 nucleotides match TRBD1. The V gene end was trimmed by 0 bases and the J gene end by 4 bases; junction bases not matched to a gene: 9. The CDR3 contains 17 residues. Looked up from germline, CDR1 is MNHEY and CDR2 is SMNVEV (reference sequence).